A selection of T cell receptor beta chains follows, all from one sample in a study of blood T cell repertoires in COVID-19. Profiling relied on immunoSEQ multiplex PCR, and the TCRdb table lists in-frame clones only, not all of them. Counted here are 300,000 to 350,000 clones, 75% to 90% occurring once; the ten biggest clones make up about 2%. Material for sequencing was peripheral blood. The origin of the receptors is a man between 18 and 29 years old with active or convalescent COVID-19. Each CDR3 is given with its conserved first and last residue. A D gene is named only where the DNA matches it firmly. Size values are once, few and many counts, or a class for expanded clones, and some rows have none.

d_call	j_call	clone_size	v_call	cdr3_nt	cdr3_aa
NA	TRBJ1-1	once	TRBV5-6	TGTGCCAGCAGCCGGGAAACCGGGACACCGGTTAACACTGAAGCTTTCTTT	CASSRETGTPVNTEAFF
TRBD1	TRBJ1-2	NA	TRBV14	TGTGCCAGCAGCCGGACAGGGATGAACTATGGCTACACCTTC	CASSRTGMNYGYTF
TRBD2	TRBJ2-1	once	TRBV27	TGTGCCAGCAGTTTATCGGGACTAGTCAATGAGCAGTTCTTC	CASSLSGLVNEQFF
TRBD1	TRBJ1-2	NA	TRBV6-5	TGTGCCAGCAGTTACTTGAACAGGGGGAGGCTTGAGGGCTACACCTTC	CASSYLNRGRLEGYTF
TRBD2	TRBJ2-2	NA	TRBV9	TGTGCCAGCAGCTTCCGGGGGCTAGCGGGAGGGCTCAGCGGGGAGCTGTTTTTT	CASSFRGLAGGLSGELFF
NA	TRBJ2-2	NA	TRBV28	TGTGCCAGCAGTTCGCCGGGGAGGAAAGTAACCGGGGAGCTGTTTTTT	CASSSPGRKVTGELFF
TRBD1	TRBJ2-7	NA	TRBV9	TGTGCCAGCAGTGCCGGGACAGAGAGATACGAGCAGTACTTC	CASSAGTERYEQYF
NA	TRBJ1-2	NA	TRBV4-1	TGCGCCAGCAGCTTAACCGGGACAACGGGACATGGCTACACCTTC	CASSLTGTTGHGYTF
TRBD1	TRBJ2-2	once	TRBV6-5	TGTGCCAGCAGTTACGACAGGGCGACGAACACCGGGGAGCTGTTTTTT	CASSYDRATNTGELFF
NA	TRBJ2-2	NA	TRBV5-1	TGCGCCAGCAGTCGGGGAACCGGGGAGCTGTTTTTT	CASSRGTGELFF
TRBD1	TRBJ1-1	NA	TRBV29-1	TGCAGCGTTGGGGGGACAGGGGACACTGAAGCTTTCTTT	CSVGGTGDTEAFF
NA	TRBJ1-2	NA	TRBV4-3	TGCGCCAGCAGCCAAGGTACGGCCAGGACTAACTATGGCTACACCTTC	CASSQGTARTNYGYTF
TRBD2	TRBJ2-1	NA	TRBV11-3	TGTGCCAGCAGAAAAAGCGGGGGGGCCAGGAATGAGCAGTTCTTC	CASRKSGGARNEQFF
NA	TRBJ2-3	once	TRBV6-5	TGTGCCAGCAGTTACTCGGTGGGACACTACACAGATACGCAGTATTTT	CASSYSVGHYTDTQYF
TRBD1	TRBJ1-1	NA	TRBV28	TGTGCCAGCAGTTTATCAGGACAGGGACACGGGAACACTGAAGCTTTCTTT	CASSLSGQGHGNTEAFF
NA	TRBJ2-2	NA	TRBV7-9	TGTGCCAGCAGCTCCTTCGAGGGGGCGAACACCGGGGAGCTGTTTTTT	CASSSFEGANTGELFF
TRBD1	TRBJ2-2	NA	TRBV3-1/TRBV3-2	TGTGCCAGCAGCCCCCAGGGGGTCGGGGCCCACACCGGGGAGCTGTTTTTT	CASSPQGVGAHTGELFF
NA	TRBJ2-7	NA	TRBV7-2	TGTGCCAGCGGCTCCTCTAGTAGCTCCTACGAGCAGTACTTC	CASGSSSSSYEQYF
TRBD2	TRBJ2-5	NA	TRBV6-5	TGTGCCAGCAGTTATAGCGGGGCGCGGCAAGAGACCCAGTACTTC	CASSYSGARQETQYF
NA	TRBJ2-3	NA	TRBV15	TGTGCCACCAGCCCGTCCGCTGACTGGGGCACAGATACGCAGTATTTT	CATSPSADWGTDTQYF
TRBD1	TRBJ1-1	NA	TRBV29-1	TGCAGCGCTCGGGGACAGGGGGCGCCTGAAGCTTTCTTT	CSARGQGAPEAFF
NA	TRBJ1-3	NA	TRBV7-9	TGTGCCAGCAGCTTATCTTTCTCTGGAAACACCATATATTTT	CASSLSFSGNTIYF
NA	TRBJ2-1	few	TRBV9	TGTGCCAGCAGCGTCGGTTCTAGAGCCGATGAGCAGTTCTTC	CASSVGSRADEQFF
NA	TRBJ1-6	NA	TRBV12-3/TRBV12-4	TGTGCCAGCAGTTTCGGGGGGTCACCCCTCCACTTT	CASSFGGSPLHF
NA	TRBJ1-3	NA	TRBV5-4	TGTGCCAGCAGCTTGTCGCAGACTGGAAACACCATATATTTT	CASSLSQTGNTIYF
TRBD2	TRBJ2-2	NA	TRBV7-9	TGTGCCAGCAGCCCGACTAGCGGGAGAACCGGGGAGCTGTTTTTT	CASSPTSGRTGELFF
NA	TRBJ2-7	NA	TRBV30	TGTGCCTGGCCTCGTCGGGGGGCCATCGAGCAGTACTTC	CAWPRRGAIEQYF